This T cell receptor (beta chain) appears in the sequencing data of a study of OX40 agonist ivuxolimab in advanced cancers. Study at large: Males comprised roughly four fifths of the group, whose mean age was 60 years (range about 20 to 90). Patients achieving partial responses numbered three: one hepatocellular carcinoma case and two cutaneous melanoma cases.

The sample holds a few counts of this clone. The antigen remains unidentified. Regarding the study as a whole: Near-lowest levels of clonal expansion characterized partial responders at 0.1-3.0 mg/kg. Clones of CD4+ and CD8+ blood T cells grew by week 6 at doses of 0.1 to 3.0 mg/kg.

The table came from immunoSEQ multiplex PCR; TCRdb's copy has only in-frame clones and leaves some out. Of roughly 70,000 clones listed, roughly 87% were seen once; the top ten hold 2.8%. This CDR3 has 13 residues. Germline loops: CDR1 SGHTA, CDR2 FQGTGA. The V end was cut by 5 bases, the J end by 3 bases, with 10 bases between. The chain combines TRBV7-3 with TRBJ1-1; perhaps TRBD1 as D (6 bases). Here the sequenced sample was CD4+ or CD8+ T cells sorted from blood, taken in a trial of the OX40 agonist ivuxolimab. The clonotype comes from an adult with an advanced solid tumor such as melanoma, head and neck, liver or kidney cancer. Here the CDR3 DNA reads TGTGCCAGCAGCACGTCAGGGGACACTGAAGCTTTCTTT. It specifies CASSTSGDTEAFF.